The entry below describes one T cell receptor (beta chain). Its antigen is unknown. The sample is drawn from a study of CD8 T cells in acute hepatitis C reinfection. On the study more broadly: CD8+ T cells specific for HCV NS3-1073 were sequenced.

The CDR3 consists of 16 residues. The germline V gene encodes CDR1 WSHSY and CDR2 SAAADI. V shed 4 bases and J shed 4 bases, with 16 bases lying between them. Study-level points and caveats: One of thirteen outcome-independent public clonotypes used V04-02/J02-02.

Time point reported: naive CD8 control sorted from an acute-time-point sample. A positive HCV RNA or antibody test following a negative test within 24 weeks defined acute primary infection. Repertoires were generated with immunoSEQ multiplex PCR, while TCRdb's copy carries only in-frame clones and drops some. The table shows 30,000 to 40,000 clones, with 80% to 90% occurring only once. This receptor was identified in a man aged 25-40 years with chronic hepatitis C. This rearrangement joins TRBV10-2 to TRBJ2-2; D gene uncertain. The sample consisted of naive CD8+ T cells from PBMCs. The chain's CDR3 is CASSGAGVDSTGELFF. The CDR3 DNA sequence: TGCGCCAGCAGTGGAGCCGGCGTCGACTCCACCGGGGAGCTGTTTTTT.